This T cell receptor beta chain was obtained from a study of T cell responses to AZD1222 COVID-19 vaccine. Whole-study results and caveats: Recipients of AZD1222 seropositive at baseline numbered only five or six.

V dropped 3 bases and J dropped 7; count of bases not matched to a gene: 6. CDR1 is SGHRS, CDR2 YFSETQ, per germline. This CDR3 is 15 amino acids long. Method: immunoSEQ multiplex PCR; TCRdb's copy keeps in-frame clones and lacks some. The sample holds about 100,000 clones, around 87% seen once. To note about this clone: Its specificity is not known.

This sequence was found in an adult in good health. The chain links TRBV5-1 to TRBJ2-1, with 11 positions matching TRBD1. The specimen was peripheral blood, collected on day 0 of MenACWY control vaccination. The CDR3 nucleotides are TGCGCCAGCAGCTCGGGGACAGGGGGTTGGAATGAGCAGTTCTTC. Translated, it gives CASSSGTGGWNEQFF.